The T cell receptor (beta chain) under discussion was sequenced for a study of blood T cell repertoires in COVID-19. Study-wide context: COVID-19 samples, acute and convalescent, were from the United States, Italy and Spain. T cells, B-cell-depleted T cells, or PBMCs provided the cDNA or gDNA that served as material.

In the original analysis: Estimated nucleated cell counts came from reference gene primer amplification. Profiling relied on immunoSEQ multiplex PCR, and the TCRdb table lists in-frame clones only, not all of them. Clonal size and the V and J genes are those of that table, whereas D and trimming came from the DNA. This table has tens of thousands of clones, more than 85% appearing once. J gave up 0 bases and V 0 bases, and 11 bases lay outside the gene matches. CDR3 length: 19 residues. Germline V gives CDR1 LGHNA, CDR2 YNFKEQ. This clonotype was sampled from a human donor in a cohort sampled during active COVID-19. The chain recombines TRBV4-2 with TRBJ2-7; 10 positions agree with TRBD2. Sequenced material: peripheral blood. CDR3 loop: CASSQDLNSGGLSSYEQYF. As DNA, the CDR3 is TGTGCCAGCAGCCAAGATCTAAATAGCGGGGGGTTGAGCTCCTACGAGCAGTACTTC.